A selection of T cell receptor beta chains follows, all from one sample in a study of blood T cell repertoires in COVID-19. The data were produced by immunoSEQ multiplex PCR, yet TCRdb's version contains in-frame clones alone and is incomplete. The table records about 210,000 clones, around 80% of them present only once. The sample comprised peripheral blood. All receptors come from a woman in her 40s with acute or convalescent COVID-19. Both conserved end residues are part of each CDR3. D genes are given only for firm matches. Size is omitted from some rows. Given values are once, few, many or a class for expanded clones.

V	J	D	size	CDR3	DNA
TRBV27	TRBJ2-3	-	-	CASSLVGSGDVTDTQYF	TGTGCCAGCAGTTTAGTTGGTAGCGGTGATGTCACAGATACGCAGTATTTT
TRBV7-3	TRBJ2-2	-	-	CASSPFSRVGGELFF	TGTGCCAGCAGCCCCTTTAGCAGGGTCGGCGGGGAGCTGTTTTTT
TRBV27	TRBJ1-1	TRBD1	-	CASGFFYRGNTEAFF	TGTGCCAGCGGCTTTTTTTACAGGGGGAACACTGAAGCTTTCTTT
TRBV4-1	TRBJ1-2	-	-	CASSQAYRVGGYTF	TGCGCCAGCAGCCAAGCATACAGGGTAGGTGGCTACACCTTC
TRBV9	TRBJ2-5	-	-	CASSAEETQYF	TGTGCCAGCAGCGCAGAAGAGACCCAGTACTTC
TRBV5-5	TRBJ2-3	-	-	CASSSRSGSTDTQYF	TGTGCCAGCAGCTCCCGGAGCGGGAGCACAGATACGCAGTATTTT
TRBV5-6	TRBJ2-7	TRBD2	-	CASSPEAGTSGDSYEQYF	TGTGCCAGCAGCCCGGAGGCCGGGACTAGCGGGGATTCCTACGAGCAGTACTTC
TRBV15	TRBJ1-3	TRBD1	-	CATSGSDRDGGNTIYF	TGTGCCACCAGCGGGTCGGACAGGGATGGAGGAAACACCATATATTTT
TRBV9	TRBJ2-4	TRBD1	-	CASSEVTGENIQYF	TGTGCCAGCAGCGAGGTGACAGGGGAAAACATTCAGTACTTC
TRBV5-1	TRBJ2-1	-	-	CASSLAVNEQFF	TGCGCCAGCAGCTTGGCAGTCAATGAGCAGTTCTTC
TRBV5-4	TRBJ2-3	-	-	CASSPLSDTQYF	TGTGCCAGCAGCCCCCTCTCAGATACGCAGTATTTT
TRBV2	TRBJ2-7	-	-	CASRLASPYEQYF	TGTGCCAGCAGACTAGCCTCCCCCTACGAGCAGTACTTC
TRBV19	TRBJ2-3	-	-	CASSTDTETQYF	TGTGCCAGTAGTACGGATACAGAGACGCAGTATTTT
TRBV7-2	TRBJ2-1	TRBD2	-	CASSVRLAGNNEQFF	TGTGCCAGCAGCGTAAGACTAGCGGGAAACAATGAGCAGTTCTTC
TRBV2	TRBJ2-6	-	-	CASRSQGANVLTF	TGTGCCAGCAGGTCCCAGGGGGCCAACGTCCTGACTTTC
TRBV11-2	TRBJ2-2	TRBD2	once	CAGASGRKMTGELFF	TGTGCCGGAGCTAGCGGGAGAAAGATGACCGGGGAGCTGTTTTTT
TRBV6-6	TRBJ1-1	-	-	CASYPTGDTEAFF	TGTGCCAGCTATCCCACGGGGGACACTGAAGCTTTCTTT
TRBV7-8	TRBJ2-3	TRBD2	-	CASSARTSGTDTQYF	TGTGCCAGCAGCGCCAGGACTAGCGGCACAGATACGCAGTATTTT
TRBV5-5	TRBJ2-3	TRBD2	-	CASRAYLGPGGDTQYF	TGTGCCAGCAGGGCCTACCTGGGACCGGGGGGAGATACGCAGTATTTT
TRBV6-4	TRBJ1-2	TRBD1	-	CASRPSDRWGYGYTF	TGTGCCAGCAGGCCCTCGGACAGGTGGGGGTATGGCTACACCTTC
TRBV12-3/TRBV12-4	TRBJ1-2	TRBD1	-	CASRVTGIYGYTF	TGTGCCAGCAGGGTGACAGGGATCTATGGCTACACCTTC
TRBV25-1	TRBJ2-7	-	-	CASSGRPSPYEQYF	TGTGCCAGCAGTGGCCGTCCAAGCCCCTACGAGCAGTACTTC
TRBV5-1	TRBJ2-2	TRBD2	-	CASTSGPGLADTGELFF	TGCGCCAGCACCTCCGGTCCGGGACTAGCCGACACCGGGGAGCTGTTTTTT
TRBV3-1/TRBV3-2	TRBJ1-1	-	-	CASSQGGSHTEAFF	TGTGCCAGCAGCCAGGGAGGGTCGCACACTGAAGCTTTCTTT
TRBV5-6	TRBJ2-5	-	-	CASSLAGAQETQYF	TGTGCCAGCAGCTTGGCCGGAGCCCAAGAGACCCAGTACTTC
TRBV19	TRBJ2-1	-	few	CASSTRGRRGNNEQFF	TGTGCCAGTAGCACTAGGGGGAGGCGGGGGAACAATGAGCAGTTCTTC
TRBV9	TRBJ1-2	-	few	CASSVGNNRDNYGYTF	TGTGCCAGCAGCGTCGGGAATAACAGGGATAACTATGGCTACACCTTC
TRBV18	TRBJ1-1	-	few	CASSPRLEVTEAFF	TGTGCCAGCTCACCGCGCTTGGAGGTCACTGAAGCTTTCTTT
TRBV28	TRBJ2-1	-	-	CASSFGEGHYNEQFF	-